A single sample gave rise to the 14 T cell receptor beta chains below, sequenced in a study of T-cell memory formation after mild COVID-19. Using its own MiXCR run on the 5' RACE reads, TCRdb lists one record per CDR3 protein. The sample has some 120,000 distinct CDR3 sequences, 5% to 6.5% seen once. Sequences were obtained from PBMCs or a T cell subset sorted from them (not recorded which). The origin of the receptors is an adult woman who had mild COVID-19 (a few samples of this study predate the infection). Cell type and time point are not known.

This clonotype was observed once. The DNA of the CDR3 is TGTGCCAGCAGCGAGCGGGACGTGAACACTGAAGCTTTCTTT. Its translation is CASSERDVNTEAFF. J is TRBJ1-1 and V is TRBV9; D may be TRBD1 (5 bases). The V end lost 3 bases, the J end lost 0 bases, and 9 bases lay between the germline ends. The germline gives CDR1 SGDLS, CDR2 YYNGEE. This CDR3 has 14 residues.

This clonotype was seen a handful of times. V usage is TRBV24-1 and J usage is TRBJ2-3; 11 bases match TRBD2. Germline V gives CDR1 KGHDR, CDR2 SFDVKD. The CDR3 spans 20 residues. V lost 4 bases, J lost 8 bases, and 22 bases stayed unmatched. The CDR3 protein is CATSDPRTGSGRAIRGTQYF. CDR3 bases: TGTGCCACCAGTGACCCCCGGACAGGTAGCGGGAGGGCGATCCGGGGTACGCAGTATTTT.

At least ten counts were recorded for this clonotype. V gene TRBV12-3 or TRBV12-4 combines with J gene TRBJ2-3; D might be TRBD1 (6 bases). V shed 3 bases and J shed 6 bases, with 13 bases lying between them. The CDR3 has 14 amino acids. CDR3 DNA: TGTGCCAGCAGTTTCTCTGGACAGCCGGATACGCAGTATTTT. Residues: CASSFSGQPDTQYF.

A few counts support this clonotype. The J gene is TRBJ2-3, the V gene TRBV12-3 or TRBV12-4, with 8 bases lining up with TRBD2. Trimming took 1 base from V and 6 from J; bases not matched to a gene: 9. CDR3 length: 16 residues. CDR3 sequence (DNA): TGTGCCAGCAGTTTAGTCGGGGGCGGGAGGACGGATACGCAGTATTTT. Its protein product is CASSLVGGGRTDTQYF.

This clonotype was counted at least ten times. The V gene is TRBV5-1, the J gene TRBJ2-3, with TRBD2 as a possible D gene (7 bases). V was shortened by 1 base and J by 1 base, with 13 bases between the two germline ends. Germline V gene data show CDR1 as SGHRS and CDR2 as YFSETQ. The CDR3 has 16 amino acids. The CDR3: CASSLQLGGRTDTQYF. The CDR3 DNA follows: TGCGCCAGCAGCTTGCAACTCGGGGGGCGCACAGATACGCAGTATTTT.

This clonotype was detected a few times. The chain carries TRBV12-3 or TRBV12-4 and TRBJ2-7; D gene uncertain. The CDR3 runs to 15 residues. V dropped 4 bases and J dropped 3 bases, with 16 bases sitting between them. As DNA, the CDR3 is TGTGCCAGCAGTTCCCCCGGCTTTCAACGCTACGAGCAGTACTTC. It translates to CASSSPGFQRYEQYF.

V and J are TRBV2 and TRBJ2-3; TRBD2 matches 8 bases. The CDR3 runs 15 residues. V dropped 7 bases and J dropped 2; count of bases not matched to a gene: 8. Germline V gene lookup returns CDR1 SNHLY and CDR2 FYNNEI. The CDR3 nucleotides read TGTGCCAGCATCGGGAGCGGGGGAGTCACAGATACGCAGTATTTT. Translating it yields CASIGSGGVTDTQYF.

This clonotype occurred a few times. This chain uses TRBV3-1 with TRBJ1-2; 9 bases agree with TRBD1. Germline CDR1 and CDR2: LGHDT and YNNKEL (reference sequence). The CDR3 totals 12 residues. Germline trimming cut 7 bases from V and 6 bases from J; bases unmatched to any gene: 3. The CDR3 DNA reads as TGTGCCAGCAAGGACAGGGGTGATGGCTACACCTTC. Protein product: CASKDRGDGYTF.

This clonotype was observed many times. The rearrangement joins TRBV10-2 to TRBJ2-7; maybe TRBD2 (6 bases). Germline CDR1 reads WSHSY; CDR2 reads SAAADI. The CDR3 consists of 15 residues. V was shortened by 7 bases and J by 0 bases, with 16 bases between the two germline ends. The CDR3 DNA follows: TGCGCCAGCATGACTAGAGGGCGCAGCTCCTACGAGCAGTACTTC. It yields the protein CASMTRGRSSYEQYF.

The rearrangement links TRBV18 to TRBJ1-4; D gene unclear. The ends were cut back, 2 bases at V and 7 bases at J, with 11 bases in the middle. This CDR3 is built from 14 residues. Germline CDR1 KGHSH, CDR2 LQKENI. CDR3 nucleotides: TGTGCCAGCTCACCAGGGCACGAGAGTGAAAAACTGTTTTTT. It is translated as CASSPGHESEKLFF.

J is TRBJ1-5 and V is TRBV7-2; D might be TRBD1 (6 bases). Germline assignment: CDR1 SGHTA and CDR2 FQGNSA. The CDR3 has 14 residues. V was pared by 5 bases and J by 0 bases, with 8 bases between. CDR3 in DNA: TGTGCCAGCAGCGTACAGGGTAGCAATCAGCCCCAGCATTTT. Amino acids: CASSVQGSNQPQHF.

This clonotype was found many times. This chain uses TRBV5-6 with TRBJ2-1; TRBD1 might be the D (5 bases). Germline-derived CDR1 and CDR2 are SGHDT and YYEEEE. The CDR3 is 15 amino acids. Between the trimmed V and J ends, which lost 5 bases and 3 bases, there was a span of 15 bases. The CDR3 loop reads CASSLAGLYYNEQFF. Written as DNA, the CDR3 is TGTGCCAGCAGTCTGGCAGGGTTGTACTACAATGAGCAGTTCTTC. Full variable domain (missing parts from reference TRBV5-6 and TRBJ2-1): DAGVTQSPTHLIKTRGQQVTLRCSPKSGHDTVSWYQQALGQGPQFIFQYYEEEERQRGNFPDRFSGHQFPNYSSELNVNALLLGDSALYLCASSLAGLYYNEQFFGPGTRLTVL.

This clonotype was detected only a few times. The rearrangement uses TRBV19 and TRBJ2-2, with D unclear. Germline CDR1 and CDR2: LNHDA and SQIVND (reference sequence). V was pared by 0 bases and J by 3 bases, with 11 bases between. This CDR3 contains 16 residues. CDR3 amino acids: CASSIELMRHTGELFF. For the CDR3, the DNA is TGTGCCAGTAGTATAGAACTCATGAGGCACACCGGGGAGCTGTTTTTT.

The table lists this clonotype with a few counts. The chain combines TRBV15 with TRBJ1-5; 11 nucleotides align to TRBD1. This CDR3 is 15 amino acids long. V lost 5 bases and J lost 4; bases outside the gene matches: 4. The germline CDR1 and CDR2 sequences are LNHNV and YYDKDF (reference sequence). In DNA, the CDR3 is TGTGCCACCAGCCGGGGACAGGGGGGAAATCAGCCCCAGCATTTT. Amino acids: CATSRGQGGNQPQHF.